The 20 T cell receptor beta chains given below trace back to one sample, sequenced in a study of OX40 agonist ivuxolimab in advanced cancers. The data were produced by immunoSEQ multiplex PCR, yet TCRdb's version contains in-frame clones alone and is incomplete. Of tens of thousands of clones listed, about nine tenths are singletons. The source was CD4+ or CD8+ T cells sorted from blood, collected in a trial of the OX40 agonist ivuxolimab. The receptors were gathered from an adult with an advanced solid tumor such as melanoma, head and neck, liver or kidney cancer.

The chain uses TRBV4-1 and TRBJ1-5; D possibly corresponds to TRBD1 (5 bases). The length of the CDR3 is 16 residues. Trimming took off 0 bases at V and 3 bases at J, with 12 bases between the two ends. The V gene's germline CDR1 is MGHRA and CDR2 YSYEKL. The CDR3 is CASSQERDQINQPQHF. CDR3 nucleotides: TGCGCCAGCAGCCAAGAGAGGGACCAGATCAATCAGCCCCAGCATTTT.

The chain is built from TRBV9 and TRBJ2-5, with TRBD2 matching over 9 bases. With 0 bases clipped from V and 4 bases from J, the junction kept 10 bases outside the gene matches. The CDR3 is made up of 17 amino acids. Germline V gene sequence: CDR1 SGDLS, CDR2 YYNGEE. CDR3 sequence reads: CASSVDLPLAGLETQYF. The CDR3 DNA sequence: TGTGCCAGCAGCGTAGACCTCCCGCTAGCGGGATTAGAGACCCAGTACTTC.

The chain recombines TRBV7-9 with TRBJ2-7; tentatively, D is TRBD2 (6 bases). V shed 3 bases and J shed 7 bases, with 19 bases lying between them. The CDR3 extends over 15 amino acids. Germline V gives CDR1 SEHNR, CDR2 FQNEAQ (reference sequence). This CDR3 is CASSLLGGEVEEQYF. The CDR3 bases are TGTGCCAGCAGCTTGCTCGGAGGGGAAGTAGAAGAGCAGTACTTC.

The V and J genes are TRBV7-2 and TRBJ2-7; TRBD1 or TRBD2 may be the D gene (5 bases each). V was cut by 2 bases and J by 0 bases, with 8 bases left in between. Germline V gene lookup returns CDR1 SGHTA and CDR2 FQGNSA. The CDR3 has 14 residues. CDR3: CASSLTGLSYEQYF. In nucleotides, the CDR3 is TGTGCCAGCAGCTTAACGGGGCTCTCCTACGAGCAGTACTTC.

The V and J genes are TRBV21-1 and TRBJ1-4; the table gives TRBD1 as D, unverified against the DNA. TRBV21-1 is designated a pseudogene. This CDR3 is 15 amino acids long. CDR3: CASSADRTANEKLFF. CDR3 DNA sequence: TGTGCCAGCAGTGCAGATCGGACAGCTAATGAAAAACTGTTTTTT.

The chain uses TRBV7-2 and TRBJ1-2, with TRBD1 matching over 9 bases. The CDR3 is 17 amino acids. The trim removed 5 bases at V and 1 base at J, leaving 11 bases unmatched. Looked up from germline, CDR1 is SGHTA and CDR2 is FQGNSA. In DNA form, the CDR3 reads TGTGCCAGCAGCCCTTGGACAGGGGACTCGCTTAACTATGGCTACACCTTC. Amino acid sequence: CASSPWTGDSLNYGYTF. The whole variable domain, filled in from reference TRBV7-2 and TRBJ1-2, reads GAGVSQSPSNKVTEKGKDVELRCDPISGHTALYWYRQSLGQGLEFLIYFQGNSAPDKSGLPSDRFSAERTGGSVSTLTIQRTQQEDSAVYLCASSPWTGDSLNYGYTFGSGTRLTVV.

The chain uses TRBV29-1 and TRBJ2-2, with unresolved D. Germline-derived CDR1 and CDR2 are SQVTM and ANQGSEA. This CDR3 spans 12 amino acids. V dropped 4 bases and J dropped 1 base, with 4 bases sitting between them. The CDR3 reads CSVVWNTGELFF. For the CDR3, the DNA is TGCAGCGTTGTATGGAACACCGGGGAGCTGTTTTTT.

This clone was seen a few times. J is TRBJ1-2 and V is TRBV6-1, with D hard to call. This CDR3 comprises 14 residues. Germline CDR1 is MNHNS and CDR2 is SASEGT. Between the trimmed V and J ends, which lost 5 bases and 3 bases, there was a span of 13 bases. The CDR3 here is CASSSGIGHYGYTF. DNA of the CDR3: TGTGCCAGCAGTTCGGGAATTGGGCACTATGGCTACACCTTC.

This rearrangement joins TRBV19 to TRBJ1-5, with TRBD1 as a possible D gene (6 bases). Germline V CDR1 and CDR2: LNHDA, SQIVND (reference sequence). Between the trimmed V and J ends, which lost 3 bases and 0 bases, there was a span of 9 bases. The CDR3 is made up of 15 amino acids. The CDR3 DNA is TGTGCCAGTAGTATCGGACAGCATAGCAATCAGCCCCAGCATTTT. Residues: CASSIGQHSNQPQHF.

The rearrangement joins TRBV6-4 to TRBJ1-5; D is unresolved. CDR3 length: 13 amino acids. From germline, CDR1 is MRHNA and CDR2 SNTAGT. The V end lost 4 bases, the J end lost 3 bases, and 7 bases lay between the germline ends. CDR3 sequence: CASSAGPNQPQHF. Here the CDR3 DNA reads TGTGCCAGCAGTGCCGGTCCCAATCAGCCCCAGCATTTT.

V is TRBV19 and J is TRBJ2-1; 8 bases map to TRBD1. CDR3 length: 18 residues. The germline CDR1 and CDR2 sequences are LNHDA and SQIVND (reference sequence). J gave up 5 bases and V 2 bases, and 14 bases lay outside the gene matches. The CDR3 DNA reads TGTGCCAGTAGTATACGCATAATTTCCAGGGGGCGAGACAATGAGCAGTTCTTC. Its translation is CASSIRIISRGRDNEQFF.

CDR3 amino acids: CASSYGYNEQFF. Here the CDR3 DNA reads TGTGCCAGCAGCTACGGTTACAATGAGCAGTTCTTC. V gene TRBV14 combines with J gene TRBJ2-1; D remains unclear. The CDR3 sequence is 12 residues long. Deletions cut 5 bases from V and 4 bases from J, with 6 bases between. Germline loops: CDR1 SGHDN, CDR2 FVKESK.

This chain connects TRBV4-3 to TRBJ2-7; TRBD2 matches at 7 bases. The V segment lost 3 bases and the J segment 3 bases; nucleotides outside the gene matches: 8. This CDR3 region has 15 residues. Germline assignment: CDR1 LGHNA and CDR2 YSLEER. CDR3 amino acids: CASSQALSGRYEQYF. The CDR3 bases are TGCGCCAGCAGCCAGGCCCTTAGCGGGCGCTACGAGCAGTACTTC.

This clone has a handful of counts. This chain joins TRBV6-5 and TRBJ2-7, with 8 bases matching TRBD2. The CDR3 totals 15 residues. The V gene's germline CDR1 is MNHEY and CDR2 SVGAGI. The V segment lost 2 bases and the J segment 7 bases; nucleotides outside the gene matches: 10. As DNA, the CDR3 is TGTGCCAGCAGTTACCCCTCGCGCGGGAGGCGGGAGCAGTACTTC. Its protein is CASSYPSRGRREQYF.

The V call is TRBV29-1, the J call TRBJ2-1; either TRBD1 or TRBD2 may supply D (5 bases each). Looked up from germline, CDR1 is SQVTM and CDR2 is ANQGSEA. V was pared by 2 bases and J by 0 bases, with 14 bases between. The CDR3 extends over 16 amino acids. CDR3 nucleotides: TGCAGCGTTGAATCTGGGACGCCTAGCTCCTACAATGAGCAGTTCTTC. Protein product: CSVESGTPSSYNEQFF.

The V and J genes are TRBV6-4 and TRBJ2-1, with D unresolved. V was cut by 10 bases and J by 2 bases, with 12 bases left in between. The CDR3 totals 13 residues. CDR1 MRHNA and CDR2 SNTAGT come from the germline V gene. The CDR3 here is CATQTATYNEQFF. CDR3 DNA sequence: TGTGCCACCCAGACGGCCACCTACAATGAGCAGTTCTTC.

The CDR3 nucleotides are TGCAGCGGGGGACAGTACACAGATACGCAGTATTTT. As protein: CSGGQYTDTQYF. The chain is built from TRBV29-1 and TRBJ2-3, with 7 bases lining up with TRBD1. In germline, CDR1 is SQVTM, CDR2 ANQGSEA. V gave up 7 bases and J gave up 2 bases; unmatched junction bases: 3. The CDR3 is made up of 12 amino acids.

This clone was observed once. This rearrangement joins TRBV5-4 to TRBJ2-1, with D perhaps matching TRBD1 or TRBD2 (6 bases each). The CDR3 is 13 residues long. Germline assignment: CDR1 SGHNT and CDR2 YYREEE (reference sequence). V lost 2 bases and J 10 bases, leaving 13 bases between the germline ends. In DNA form, the CDR3 reads TGTGCCAGCAGCTTAGTGGCGGGACAAGAGCAGTTCTTC. Translating gives CASSLVAGQEQFF.

The rearrangement joins TRBV4-1 to TRBJ2-1; D is perhaps TRBD1 or TRBD2 (6 bases each). V shed 2 bases and J shed 5 bases, with 10 bases lying between them. The germline CDR1 and CDR2 sequences are MGHRA and YSYEKL. The CDR3 covers 14 residues. The CDR3: CASSQYRGHNEQFF. The CDR3 bases are TGCGCCAGCAGCCAATATCGGGGGCACAATGAGCAGTTCTTC.

CDR3 sequence reads: CSVGETEIYEQYF. The DNA of the CDR3 is TGCAGCGTTGGAGAGACAGAGATCTACGAGCAGTACTTC. This chain links TRBV29-1 with TRBJ2-7; D may be TRBD1 (5 bases). The CDR3 loop spans 13 amino acids. Trimming shortened V by 4 bases and J by 3 bases, and 13 bases separated the two germline ends. CDR1 and CDR2 from the germline V gene are SQVTM and ANQGSEA.